The 18 T cell receptor beta chains below all came from one sample that was sequenced in a study of blood T cell repertoires in COVID-19. Assay: immunoSEQ multiplex PCR; the TCRdb copy retains only in-frame clones and omits some. Of about 180,000 clones listed, roughly 88% are singletons. The sample taken for sequencing was peripheral blood. The receptors shown here come from a woman of 80 years or more with acute or convalescent COVID-19.

This clone came up once. The chain employs TRBV7-2 and TRBJ1-2; D is unclear. Germline V lookup: CDR1 SGHTA, CDR2 FQGNSA. Deletions cut 3 bases from V and 4 bases from J, with 12 bases between. The CDR3 contains 14 residues. The CDR3 region has the DNA TGTGCCAGCAGCTTCTACAGCCCGAGCTATGGCTACACCTTC. It translates to CASSFYSPSYGYTF.

The chain carries TRBV6-5 and TRBJ1-1; D is ambiguous. Germline V gene data show CDR1 as MNHEY and CDR2 as SVGAGI. The CDR3 loop spans 14 amino acids. The V end lost 6 bases, the J end lost 1 base, and 12 bases lay between the germline ends. The CDR3 DNA follows: TGTGCCAGCAGACGCCAGTCTGGGAACACTGAAGCTTTCTTT. Amino acids: CASRRQSGNTEAFF.

The chain is built from TRBV5-1 and TRBJ1-2; D unresolved. The germline V gene has CDR1 SGHRS and CDR2 YFSETQ. V lost 6 bases, J lost 5 bases, and 14 bases lay in between. This CDR3 has 13 residues. In DNA form, the CDR3 reads TGCGCCAGCATGACGGCCGGAGGGTATGGCTACACCTTC. Translated: CASMTAGGYGYTF.

This clone was counted once. The CDR3 spells CASSRHTSGRGGEQFF. Written as DNA, the CDR3 is TGCGCCAGCAGCCGACATACTAGCGGGAGGGGAGGTGAGCAGTTCTTC. The chain is built from TRBV5-1 and TRBJ2-1, with TRBD2 matching over 13 bases. In germline, CDR1 is SGHRS, CDR2 YFSETQ. The CDR3 has 16 amino acids. Trimming took 4 bases from V and 9 from J; bases not matched to a gene: 10. Complete variable domain (other parts from reference TRBV5-1 and TRBJ2-1): KAGVTQTPRYLIKTRGQQVTLSCSPISGHRSVSWYQQTPGQGLQFLFEYFSETQRNKGNFPGRFSGRQFSNSRSEMNVSTLELGDSALYLCASSRHTSGRGGEQFFGPGTRLTVL.

The rearrangement joins TRBV5-1 to TRBJ2-3; tentatively, D is TRBD1 (5 bases). Between the trimmed V and J ends, which lost 0 bases and 1 base, there was a span of 6 bases. Germline V gene sequence: CDR1 SGHRS, CDR2 YFSETQ. This CDR3 region has 14 residues. The CDR3 DNA sequence: TGCGCCAGCAGCTTGGCCAGGGGCACAGATACGCAGTATTTT. Encoded protein: CASSLARGTDTQYF.

V and J are TRBV18 and TRBJ2-3, with TRBD2 identical over 8 bases. The CDR3 consists of 15 residues. CDR1 KGHSH and CDR2 LQKENI come from the germline V gene. Trimming cost V 3 bases and J 3 bases; bases outside gene matches: 5. CDR3 nucleotide sequence: TGTGCCAGCTCACCCGGGAGGGCCGGGACAGATACGCAGTATTTT. Translated: CASSPGRAGTDTQYF.

V is TRBV21-1 and J is TRBJ1-5; the tabulated D call, TRBD1, remains unverified against the DNA. TRBV21-1 is labeled a pseudogene. This CDR3 has 15 amino acids. The CDR3 DNA is TGTGCCAGCAGCCGACTGAAGGACATGAAGCAGCCCCAGCATTTT. As protein: CASSRLKDMKQPQHF.

This chain joins TRBV3-1 (or the pseudogene TRBV3-2) and TRBJ2-2, with 10 bases identical to TRBD1. This CDR3 is 15 amino acids long. CDR1 and CDR2 from the germline V gene are LGHDT and YNNKEL (reference sequence). The junction had 4 bases not matched to a gene; V was cut back by 4 bases and J by 5 bases. The DNA of the CDR3 is TGTGCCAGCAGCCTGACAGGGGGCGGAACCGGGGAGCTGTTTTTT. Its translation is CASSLTGGGTGELFF.

This rearrangement joins TRBV5-1 to TRBJ2-3; TRBD2 matches 10 bases. The V gene's germline CDR1 is SGHRS and CDR2 YFSETQ. The CDR3 extends over 17 amino acids. After removal of 0 bases from V and 4 bases from J, the junction contained 8 bases not matched to a gene. CDR3 region: CASSLGVSGGAADTQYF. The DNA of the CDR3 is TGCGCCAGCAGCTTGGGAGTGAGCGGGGGGGCCGCAGATACGCAGTATTTT.

The chain employs TRBV19 and TRBJ2-1, with 8 bases fitting TRBD1. Trimming removed 6 bases from V and 5 bases from J; junction bases left unmatched: 12. Per the germline V gene, CDR1 is LNHDA and CDR2 is SQIVND (reference sequence). The CDR3 is 16 amino acids. The CDR3 DNA reads as TGTGCCAGTAGGAACGCTAAGGGACAGGTGGACAATGAGCAGTTCTTC. Encoded protein: CASRNAKGQVDNEQFF.

This clone showed up many times. CDR3 DNA sequence: TGTGCCAGTAGCAACCACCCTAAACCCCCCACAGATACGCAGTATTTT. Translated: CASSNHPKPPTDTQYF. V is TRBV19 and J is TRBJ2-3; D call uncertain. V lost 6 bases and J 2 bases, leaving 18 bases between the germline ends. The CDR3 totals 16 residues. Germline values: CDR1 LNHDA, CDR2 SQIVND (reference sequence).

The gene calls are TRBV11-3 and TRBJ2-3; TRBD2 matches 8 bases. Germline CDR1 and CDR2: SGHNT and YENEEA. This CDR3 is 17 amino acids long. The junction had 12 bases not matched to a gene; V was cut back by 4 bases and J by 3 bases. The CDR3 here is CASSSPGGASVTDTQYF. CDR3 coding DNA: TGTGCCAGCAGCTCCCCCGGGGGGGCCTCTGTTACAGATACGCAGTATTTT.

The CDR3 DNA reads TGTGCCAGCAGCTTAGGGACTAGCGGGGGGGCACATACGCAGTATTTT. As protein: CASSLGTSGGAHTQYF. The chain joins TRBV11-2 to TRBJ2-3, with 15 positions matching TRBD2. The CDR3 is 16 residues long. Germline V lookup: CDR1 SGHAT, CDR2 FQNNGV. The ends lost 1 base at V and 7 bases at J; junction bases unmatched: 3.

The CDR3 region has the DNA TGTGCCAGCAGTGAGGCGGTGTACAGGGGAGGAGATACGCAGTATTTT. It is translated as CASSEAVYRGGDTQYF. J is TRBJ2-3 and V is TRBV2; TRBD1 is a possible D gene (7 bases). CDR3 size: 16 residues. V lost 3 bases and J 5 bases, leaving 18 bases between the germline ends. From germline, CDR1 is SNHLY and CDR2 FYNNEI.

The chain couples TRBV7-3 to TRBJ2-1, with 11 bases fitting TRBD2. V shed 4 bases, J shed 3 bases, and the junction held 2 bases outside the gene matches. This CDR3 spans 15 amino acids. Germline V gene data show CDR1 as SGHTA and CDR2 as FQGTGA. CDR3 region: CASSSLAGGYNEQFF. CDR3 DNA sequence: TGTGCCAGCAGCTCTCTAGCGGGAGGCTACAATGAGCAGTTCTTC.

The CDR3 DNA sequence: TGTGCCAGTAGTATCGCCCACAGGGGGCTCACCTACGAGCAGTACTTC. Protein: CASSIAHRGLTYEQYF. The chain is built from TRBV19 and TRBJ2-7; 9 positions agree with TRBD1. Germline V CDR1 and CDR2: LNHDA, SQIVND (reference sequence). With 3 bases clipped from V and 2 bases from J, the junction kept 8 bases outside the gene matches. CDR3 length: 16 residues.

The table lists this clone with a few counts. The CDR3 nucleotides are TGCGCCAGCAGCATGACGGGGATTTACTACGAGCAGTACTTC. Translating gives CASSMTGIYYEQYF. The gene calls are TRBV5-1 and TRBJ2-7, with D possibly being TRBD2 (5 bases). The CDR3 has 14 residues. V was pared by 4 bases and J by 3 bases, with 14 bases between. CDR1 and CDR2 from the germline V gene are SGHRS and YFSETQ.

This chain joins TRBV5-1 and TRBJ1-1; TRBD1 aligns across 10 bases. The CDR3 is 14 residues long. Germline assignment: CDR1 SGHRS and CDR2 YFSETQ. The ends lost 4 bases at V and 5 bases at J; junction bases unmatched: 5. The CDR3 sequence is CASSPGTGVTEAFF. CDR3 in DNA: TGCGCCAGCAGCCCCGGGACAGGGGTGACTGAAGCTTTCTTT.